This T cell receptor (beta chain) was sequenced in a study of cytotoxic CD8 clonotypes in ibrutinib-treated CLL. This clone was recorded many times. Produced via immunoSEQ multiplex PCR; TCRdb's table is partial and in-frame only. The table records around 250,000 clones, 60% to 75% of them present only once. The V segment lost 4 bases and the J segment 3 bases; nucleotides outside the gene matches: 8. Germline CDR1 LNHDA, CDR2 SQIVND (reference sequence). This CDR3 is 15 amino acids long. Sequences were derived from PBMCs, sampled after 24 months of ibrutinib treatment. This receptor was taken from a human donor with chronic lymphocytic leukemia. The chain uses TRBV19 and TRBJ1-1, with 7 bases identical to TRBD1. The CDR3: CASSKPGQLYTEAFF. Written as DNA, the CDR3 is TGTGCCAGTAGTAAGCCGGGACAGTTGTACACTGAAGCTTTCTTT.